What follows are 27 T cell receptor beta chains derived from one specimen sequenced in a study of siplizumab effects on memory and regulatory T cells. Here immunoSEQ multiplex PCR was the method, and the copy in TCRdb shows in-frame clones only, minus some. Of tens of thousands of clones listed, roughly 97% are singletons. The sample comprised naive CD4+ T cells sorted from blood. Source of these receptors: a human donor in good health.

The rearrangement uses TRBV19 and TRBJ2-1; 11 nucleotides match TRBD2. CDR1 is LNHDA, CDR2 SQIVND, per germline (reference sequence). V lost 8 bases, J lost 6 bases, and 3 bases stayed unmatched. The CDR3 spans 13 residues. Written as DNA, the CDR3 is TGTGCCAGTCGCGGACTAGCGGGCAATGAGCAGTTCTTC. Translation: CASRGLAGNEQFF.

This clone is a singleton in its sample. V and J are TRBV11-3 and TRBJ1-2; possible D gene TRBD1, 5 bases. V lost 0 bases and J lost 6, with 14 bases in between. The germline V gene has CDR1 SGHNT and CDR2 YENEEA. This CDR3 comprises 15 residues. The chain's CDR3 is CASSLDPIGGDGYTF. As DNA, the CDR3 is TGTGCCAGCAGCTTAGATCCCATCGGGGGGGATGGCTACACCTTC. Based on the CDR3 plus reference TRBV11-3 and TRBJ1-2, the full variable domain is EAGVVQSPRYKIIEKKQPVAFWCNPISGHNTLYWYLQNLGQGPELLIRYENEEAVDDSQLPKDRFSAERLKGVDSTLKIQPAELGDSAVYLCASSLDPIGGDGYTFGSGTRLTVV.

With regard to this clone: Other DNA sequences in the same sample also yield this CDR3. CDR3 amino acids: CASSFSGHTDTQYF. CDR3 nucleotide sequence: TGTGCCAGCAGTTTTAGCGGTCACACAGATACGCAGTATTTT. The chain is built from TRBV27 and TRBJ2-3; possibly TRBD2 for D (6 bases). The CDR3 spans 14 residues. CDR1 and CDR2 (germline): MNHEY, SMNVEV (reference sequence). The ends were cut back, 3 bases at V and 2 bases at J, with 9 bases in the middle.

The chain carries TRBV4-2 and TRBJ2-7, with 10 bases fitting TRBD2. Germline V gene data show CDR1 as LGHNA and CDR2 as YNFKEQ. The CDR3 is made up of 14 amino acids. Germline trimming cut 1 base from V and 10 bases from J; bases unmatched to any gene: 7. CDR3 DNA: TGTGCCAGCAGCCAAGGACTAGCGGGCGGGAGACAGTACTTC. Translation gives CASSQGLAGGRQYF.

Here the CDR3 reads CASSQEAGTQIPGELFF. In DNA, the CDR3 is TGTGCCAGCAGCCAAGAGGCCGGGACCCAAATCCCGGGGGAGCTGTTTTTT. The J gene is TRBJ2-2, the V gene TRBV4-2, with D possibly being TRBD1 or TRBD2 (5 bases each). V lost 0 bases, J lost 8 bases, and 19 bases lay in between. The CDR3 extends over 17 amino acids. The V gene's germline CDR1 is LGHNA and CDR2 YNFKEQ.

The chain employs TRBV9 and TRBJ2-3, with TRBD2 matching over 7 bases. Germline lookup yields CDR1 SGDLS and CDR2 YYNGEE. Unmatched junction bases numbered 16, after V lost 4 bases and J lost 8 bases. The CDR3 length is 16 residues. This CDR3 is CASSPTSQRGVGTQYF. CDR3 DNA: TGTGCCAGCAGCCCGACTAGCCAACGGGGTGTTGGTACGCAGTATTTT.

V and J are TRBV30 and TRBJ2-7; D is perhaps TRBD1 or TRBD2 (5 bases each). Germline-derived CDR1 and CDR2 are GTSNPN and SVGIG (reference sequence). The V end lost 5 bases, the J end lost 2 bases, and 10 bases lay between the germline ends. The CDR3 has 12 residues. The CDR3 DNA reads as TGTGCCTGGGGGGGTCTGCCCTACGAGCAGTACTTC. This gives the protein CAWGGLPYEQYF.

The chain combines TRBV6-4 with TRBJ2-3; D remains ambiguous. Trimming stripped 6 bases from V and 0 bases from J, with 10 bases between. There are 14 residues in the CDR3. Germline CDR1 is MRHNA and CDR2 is SNTAGT. The CDR3 sequence is CASSVGRSTDTQYF. CDR3 in DNA: TGTGCCAGCAGCGTGGGCCGAAGCACAGATACGCAGTATTTT.

The V gene is TRBV2, the J gene TRBJ1-5; D not certain. The CDR3 is 13 residues long. The V end was cut by 3 bases, the J end by 6 bases, with 9 bases between. Germline values: CDR1 SNHLY, CDR2 FYNNEI. The CDR3 protein is CASSEGGTQPQHF. The CDR3 nucleotides read TGTGCCAGCAGTGAGGGCGGAACTCAGCCCCAGCATTTT.

This clone was seen a single time. This chain connects TRBV4-2 to TRBJ1-4, with 7 bases fitting TRBD1. V shed 4 bases, J shed 5 bases, and the junction held 4 bases outside the gene matches. Germline V gives CDR1 LGHNA, CDR2 YNFKEQ. The CDR3 contains 14 residues. The CDR3 nucleotides read TGTGCCAGCAGCCGGCGAGGGGGCAATGAAAAACTGTTTTTT. Amino acid sequence: CASSRRGGNEKLFF.

DNA for the CDR3: TGTGCCAGCAGCCTCTACAGGCTCAGCGGGGCCAACGTCCTGACTTTC. This translates into CASSLYRLSGANVLTF. The J gene is TRBJ2-6, the V gene TRBV7-9, with D possibly TRBD1 on 5 matching bases. In germline, CDR1 is SEHNR, CDR2 FQNEAQ (reference sequence). V dropped 5 bases and J dropped 4 bases, with 15 bases sitting between them. The length of the CDR3 is 16 residues.

V is TRBV2 and J is TRBJ1-2; D is undetermined. Germline values: CDR1 SNHLY, CDR2 FYNNEI. The CDR3 extends over 14 amino acids. V shed 10 bases and J shed 5 bases, with 20 bases lying between them. This CDR3 is CATHTARASYGYTF. The CDR3 DNA reads TGTGCCACACACACTGCTAGGGCCTCTTATGGCTACACCTTC.

V and J are TRBV11-2 and TRBJ2-7; 11 positions agree with TRBD2. The germline CDR1 and CDR2 sequences are SGHAT and FQNNGV. The ends lost 4 bases at V and 2 bases at J; junction bases unmatched: 10. The CDR3 length is 17 residues. The CDR3 DNA follows: TGTGCCAGCAGCTCAATCAAGAATAGCGGGAGGGCCTACGAGCAGTACTTC. This codes for CASSSIKNSGRAYEQYF.

The chain links TRBV6-5 to TRBJ2-5; 7 positions match TRBD1. Per germline, CDR1 MNHEY and CDR2 SVGAGI. The CDR3 has 14 residues. V was pared by 6 bases and J by 4 bases, with 8 bases of the junction left unmatched. As DNA, the CDR3 is TGTGCCAGCAGACGACAGGGCGTCGTAGAGACCCAGTACTTC. It is translated as CASRRQGVVETQYF.

The V and J genes are TRBV28 and TRBJ1-1; D might be TRBD1 (5 bases). The germline V gene encodes CDR1 MDHEN and CDR2 SYDVKM. Trimming cost V 2 bases and J 5 bases, with 21 bases left between them. The CDR3 runs to 17 residues. In DNA, the CDR3 is TGTGCCAGCAGTTTAGCCCCAATGACGGCTGGGGGAACTGAAGCTTTCTTT. It encodes CASSLAPMTAGGTEAFF.

This clone was counted a single time. The V and J genes are TRBV25-1 and TRBJ2-7, with D unclear. The germline V gene has CDR1 MGHDK and CDR2 SYGVNS. This CDR3 region has 13 residues. Trimming cost V 2 bases and J 2 bases, with 7 bases left between them. The CDR3 reads CASSERFTYEQYF. In DNA, the CDR3 is TGTGCCAGCAGTGAAAGGTTTACCTACGAGCAGTACTTC.

The chain uses TRBV6-5 and TRBJ2-3; tentative D call: TRBD2 (6 bases). This CDR3 spans 14 amino acids. Trimming took 2 bases from V and 3 from J, leaving 9 bases between them. Germline CDR1 reads MNHEY; CDR2 reads SVGAGI. CDR3 amino acids: CASSYRRDTDTQYF. In DNA form, the CDR3 reads TGTGCCAGCAGTTACCGGCGGGATACAGATACGCAGTATTTT.

With respect to this clone: Other DNA sequences in the sample encode the same CDR3. V is TRBV14 and J is TRBJ1-4; D unclear. Between the trimmed V and J ends, which lost 3 bases and 0 bases, there was a span of 11 bases. The CDR3 spans 16 residues. CDR1 is SGHDN and CDR2 is FVKESK in the germline V gene. Here the CDR3 reads CASSQLSSATNEKLFF. CDR3 bases: TGTGCCAGCAGCCAGCTCTCCTCGGCAACTAATGAAAAACTGTTTTTT.

This clone was found once. The chain joins TRBV5-5 to TRBJ1-1; D gene unclear. Trimming removed 0 bases from V and 3 bases from J, with 6 bases in between. Germline lookup yields CDR1 SGHKS and CDR2 YYEKEE (reference sequence). The CDR3 length is 13 residues. The CDR3 is CASSLESHTEAFF. The DNA of the CDR3 is TGTGCCAGCAGCTTGGAGTCCCACACTGAAGCTTTCTTT.

This clone has just a few counts. The V gene is TRBV9, the J gene TRBJ1-1; D gene ambiguous. CDR1 is SGDLS and CDR2 is YYNGEE in the germline V gene. Trimming removed 0 bases at V and 2 bases at J, with 5 bases between. The CDR3 has 13 residues. DNA of the CDR3: TGTGCCAGCAGCGTAGGCATTAACACTGAAGCTTTCTTT. Its translation: CASSVGINTEAFF.

The chain uses TRBV5-8 and TRBJ2-5, with D perhaps TRBD1 or TRBD2 (5 bases each). The V gene's germline CDR1 is SGHTS and CDR2 YDEGEE. CDR3 size: 16 residues. V shed 0 bases and J shed 5 bases, with 17 bases lying between them. CDR3 bases: TGTGCCAGCAGCTTGGCCTTGGGGCTAGCTTGGGAGACCCAGTACTTC. This gives the protein CASSLALGLAWETQYF.

The CDR3: CASRPSGSRYEQYF. The CDR3 DNA is TGTGCCAGCAGACCTAGCGGGAGCAGGTACGAGCAGTACTTC. The chain combines TRBV6-5 with TRBJ2-7, with 10 bases aligning to TRBD2. V shed 6 bases and J 4 bases; nucleotides not matched to a gene: 6. This CDR3 contains 14 residues. Germline assignment: CDR1 MNHEY and CDR2 SVGAGI.

The J gene is TRBJ1-4, the V gene TRBV7-9; no firm D call. The CDR3 covers 15 residues. Trimming took 5 bases from V and 0 from J, leaving 10 bases between them. Germline loops: CDR1 SEHNR, CDR2 FQNEAQ (reference sequence). The CDR3: CASSIRIATNEKLFF. The CDR3 coding sequence is TGTGCCAGCAGCATACGGATTGCAACTAATGAAAAACTGTTTTTT.

The V call is TRBV5-1, the J call TRBJ2-1, with D maybe TRBD2 (6 bases). V gave up 7 bases and J gave up 2 bases, with 16 bases separating them. Germline V CDR1 and CDR2: SGHRS, YFSETQ. The CDR3 spans 15 residues. This CDR3 reads CASPIGRSPYNEQFF. The CDR3 DNA reads TGCGCCAGCCCGATAGGGAGGTCCCCCTACAATGAGCAGTTCTTC.

V and J are TRBV7-9 and TRBJ1-5, with TRBD1 matching over 10 bases. V gave up 1 base and J gave up 3 bases; unmatched junction bases: 6. There are 17 residues in the CDR3. CDR1 SEHNR and CDR2 FQNEAQ come from the germline V gene (reference sequence). The CDR3 sequence: CASSLESGTGANQPQHF. DNA for the CDR3: TGTGCCAGCAGCTTAGAATCAGGGACAGGGGCCAATCAGCCCCAGCATTTT.

The chain uses TRBV7-3 and TRBJ2-1; D perhaps matches TRBD1 (5 bases). The CDR3 is made up of 15 amino acids. With 5 bases removed from V and 6 bases from J, the gap between germline ends came to 17 bases. Germline lookup yields CDR1 SGHTA and CDR2 FQGTGA. CDR3 in DNA: TGTGCCAGCAGCCTGTTTGTAGGGGTCGGCAATGAGCAGTTCTTC. This gives the protein CASSLFVGVGNEQFF.

CDR3 nucleotides: TGTGCCACCAGCAGAGATCTCGGGAGCTCCTACAATGAGCAGTTCTTC. It specifies CATSRDLGSSYNEQFF. The V call is TRBV15, the J call TRBJ2-1; TRBD2 is a possible D gene (6 bases). The CDR3 extends over 16 amino acids. Trimming took 0 bases from V and 0 from J, leaving 9 bases between them. CDR1 and CDR2 (germline): LNHNV, YYDKDF (reference sequence).